This TCR beta chain stems from a study of blood T cell repertoires in COVID-19. Overall study: Acute-phase and convalescent COVID-19 samples originated in the United States, Italy and Spain. The cDNA or gDNA used as material had been derived from T cells, B-cell-depleted T cells, or PBMCs.

The ends lost 3 bases at V and 1 base at J; junction bases unmatched: 6. Germline V gives CDR1 SGHNT, CDR2 YYREEE (reference sequence). The CDR3 loop spans 16 amino acids. Per the original methods: Amplifying reference gene primers gave estimates of nucleated cell counts. Assay: immunoSEQ multiplex PCR; the TCRdb copy retains only in-frame clones and omits some. From that table come the V and J calls and clone size; the DNA was used to work out D and trimming. The sample records 40,000 or so clones, roughly 85% being singletons. This clonotype originated in a woman aged 70 to 79 in a cohort sampled during active COVID-19. The chain recombines TRBV5-4 with TRBJ2-7, with 11 bases lining up with TRBD2. Input material: peripheral blood. The CDR3 DNA follows: TGTGCCAGCAGCTCCTTAGCGGGAGGGGGATCCTACGAGCAGTACTTC. Its translation: CASSSLAGGGSYEQYF.